The clone carrying this T cell receptor (beta chain) was counted ten times or more. This CDR3 region has 14 residues. Germline lookup yields CDR1 SQVTM and CDR2 ANQGSEA. Trimming removed 7 bases from V and 3 bases from J; junction bases left unmatched: 8. The sample originates from a study of identical twins. Template switching created a universal primer site, and the cDNA included unique molecular identifiers. TCRdb re-analysed the 5' RACE reads in MiXCR, keeping a single row per CDR3 protein. The sample shows 250,000 or so distinct CDR3 sequences, approximately 8.3% of them seen only once. A further study also used this sample, focusing on yellow fever vaccine responses in identical twins.

The chain links TRBV29-1 to TRBJ2-7; TRBD1 aligns across 11 bases. Sequenced sample: CD8+ T cells sorted from blood. This receptor was obtained from a woman under 30 in good health. CDR3 sequence (DNA): TGCAGCGCACAGGTCGGGACAGGGGGCTACGAGCAGTACTTC. Translation: CSAQVGTGGYEQYF.